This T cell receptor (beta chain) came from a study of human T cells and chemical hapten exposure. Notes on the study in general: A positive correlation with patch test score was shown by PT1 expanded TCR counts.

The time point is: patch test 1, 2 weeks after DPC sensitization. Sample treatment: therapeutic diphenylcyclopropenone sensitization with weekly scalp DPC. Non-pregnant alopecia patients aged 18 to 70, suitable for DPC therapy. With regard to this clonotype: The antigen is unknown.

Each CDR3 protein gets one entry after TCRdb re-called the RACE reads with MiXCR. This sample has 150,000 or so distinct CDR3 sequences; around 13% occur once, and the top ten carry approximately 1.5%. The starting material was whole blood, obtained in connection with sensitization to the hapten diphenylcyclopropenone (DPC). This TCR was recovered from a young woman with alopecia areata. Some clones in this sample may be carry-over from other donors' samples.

CDR3 nucleotides: TGTGCCACCAGCAGTCACAGGGGGGATGGCTACACCTTC. Translating it yields CATSSHRGDGYTF. The gene calls are TRBV15 and TRBJ1-2, with 8 nucleotides matching TRBD1. The CDR3 sequence is 13 residues long. J lost 6 bases, V lost 3 bases, and 3 bases had no gene match. CDR1 and CDR2 from the germline V gene are LNHNV and YYDKDF (reference sequence).